Listed below are T cell receptor beta chains from one sample, sequenced in a study of blood T cell repertoires in COVID-19. Sequencing used immunoSEQ multiplex PCR; TCRdb keeps in-frame clones, though not all of them. The data hold under 300,000 clones, with 65% to 85% observed a single time. Sample: peripheral blood. Receptor source: a woman between 40 and 55 years old with active or convalescent COVID-19. Both conserved end residues are part of each CDR3. The D gene is left open where the match is weak. Part of the rows lack a size; the others show once, few, many or a class for expanded clones.

d_gene	v_gene	abundance	j_gene	CDR3nt	CDR3aa
TRBD1	TRBV5-1	medium-sized	TRBJ2-1	TGCGCCAGCAGCTCCGGGACAGGGGTCAATGAGCAGTTCTTC	CASSSGTGVNEQFF
TRBD1	TRBV5-1	NA	TRBJ1-6	TGCGCCAGCAGCCTTCGGCCGGGACAGAATTCACCCCTCCACTTT	CASSLRPGQNSPLHF
NA	TRBV19	few	TRBJ2-7	TGTGCCAGTAGTAATCCAGGGGACTACGAGCAGTACTTC	CASSNPGDYEQYF
NA	TRBV3-1/TRBV3-2	NA	TRBJ1-1	TGTGCCAGCAGCCAAGGGTGGCAAGCTTTCTTT	CASSQGWQAFF
NA	TRBV11-2	NA	TRBJ1-4	TGTGCCAGCAGCTCACGCAGGGCCCTAGAGAAACTGTTTTTT	CASSSRRALEKLFF
TRBD2	TRBV5-1	NA	TRBJ2-1	TGCGCCAGCAGCCCCCCGGCGGGGGGCCGAAATGAGCAGTTCTTC	CASSPPAGGRNEQFF
NA	TRBV7-9	NA	TRBJ1-1	TGTGCCAGCAGCTTGGCAGGGGTTTACACTGAAGCTTTCTTT	CASSLAGVYTEAFF
TRBD2	TRBV15	NA	TRBJ2-5	TGTGCCACCAGCCGGGGGGGGGAGACCCAGTACTTC	CATSRGGETQYF
TRBD1	TRBV6-5	NA	TRBJ1-5	TGTGCCAGCAGTTCTTCCGGGACAGGGTATGAGCCCCAGCATTTT	CASSSSGTGYEPQHF
NA	TRBV28	NA	TRBJ2-7	TGTGCCAGCAATACCGGGTCTAGCTCCTACGAGCAGTACTTC	CASNTGSSSYEQYF
NA	TRBV19	NA	TRBJ1-1	TGTGCCAGTAGTATAGATTGGGCAGCCTCTGAAGCTTTCTTT	CASSIDWAASEAFF
TRBD1	TRBV6-4	NA	TRBJ2-1	TGTGCCAGCAGTGACTCGACAGGGGGCGACTACAATGAGCAGTTCTTC	CASSDSTGGDYNEQFF
NA	TRBV11-2	NA	TRBJ1-6	TGTGCCAGCAGCCCAAGGAGGGGCCTTTATAATTCACCCCTCCACTTT	CASSPRRGLYNSPLHF
NA	TRBV21-1	NA	TRBJ2-7	TGTGCCAGCAGCAGGGAGCCCGAGCAGTACTTC	CASSREPEQYF
TRBD1	TRBV7-2	NA	TRBJ1-4	TGTGCCAGCAGCGACAGGGTTGTGGGTGAAAAACTGTTTTTT	CASSDRVVGEKLFF
TRBD1	TRBV6-5	NA	TRBJ1-5	TGTGCCAGCAGCCTCGGGACAGGGAGGGTTCAGCCCCAGCATTTT	CASSLGTGRVQPQHF
NA	TRBV28	NA	TRBJ1-2	TGTGCCAGCAGTTTACAGAACCCCTATGGCTACACCTTC	CASSLQNPYGYTF
NA	TRBV5-1	NA	TRBJ2-5	TGCGCCAGCAGCTTTTTCGTCCAGACTGGAGAGACCCAGTACTTC	CASSFFVQTGETQYF
NA	TRBV7-9	NA	TRBJ1-3	TGTGCCAGCAGCTTGTTGGTCAGCTCTGGAAACACCATATATTTT	CASSLLVSSGNTIYF
TRBD1	TRBV3-1/TRBV3-2	NA	TRBJ2-5	TGTGCCAGCAGCCAAGGTAGCAGGGGGATCCAAGAGACCCAGTACTTC	CASSQGSRGIQETQYF
TRBD1	TRBV7-7	NA	TRBJ2-2	TGTGCCAGCAGCTGGACAGGGGAAGGGGAGCTGTTTTTT	CASSWTGEGELFF
TRBD1	TRBV5-1	NA	TRBJ2-2	TGCGCCAGCAGCACGGGACAGCACACCGGGGAGCTGTTTTTT	CASSTGQHTGELFF
NA	TRBV4-2	NA	TRBJ1-2	TGTGCCAGCATTTCCGAGAACTATGGCTACACCTTC	CASISENYGYTF
TRBD1	TRBV29-1	few	TRBJ1-6	TGCAGCGCAAGTAAGGGGACAGTTAATTCACCCCTCCACTTT	CSASKGTVNSPLHF
TRBD1	TRBV11-2	NA	TRBJ2-6	TGTGCCAGCAGCTTTACAGGGGCCTCTGGGGCCAACGTCCTGACTTTC	CASSFTGASGANVLTF
TRBD1	TRBV29-1	NA	TRBJ1-4	TGCAGCGCCGACAAATTAGGGACAGGGGGGGGTGAAAAACTGTTTTTT	CSADKLGTGGGEKLFF
NA	TRBV6-1	many	TRBJ1-1	TGTGCCAGCAGTGAAGGGATCCCCGGACAATCTGAAGCTTTCTTT	CASSEGIPGQSEAFF
NA	TRBV4-1	NA	TRBJ1-3	TGCGCCAGCAGCCAGTTCTGGGGGGAAGGAAACACCATATATTTT	CASSQFWGEGNTIYF
NA	TRBV9	NA	TRBJ2-7	TGTGCCAGCAGCGTAGGGGCAGGGGAAGCCTACGAGCAGTACTTC	CASSVGAGEAYEQYF
TRBD2	TRBV5-5	NA	TRBJ2-3	TGTGCCAGCGGTAGACGGGGGGGCTTTACAGATACGCAGTATTTT	CASGRRGGFTDTQYF
NA	TRBV2	NA	TRBJ2-7	TGTGCCAGCACTGGGCTATACCGCTTCGAGCAGTACTTC	CASTGLYRFEQYF
NA	TRBV2	NA	TRBJ1-4	TGTGCCAGCAGTGCATCCAACGCAGGTGATGAAAAACTGTTTTTT	CASSASNAGDEKLFF
TRBD1	TRBV19	once	TRBJ1-4	TGTGCCAGTAGTGGAAGGACAGGGCCTAATGAAAAACTGTTTTTT	CASSGRTGPNEKLFF
TRBD1	TRBV5-1	NA	TRBJ2-5	TGCGCCAGCAGCCCCGAAGCGACAGGGGGCGTAGAGACCCAGTACTTC	CASSPEATGGVETQYF
NA	TRBV30	NA	TRBJ2-3	TGTGCCTGGAGTCCCCCCCCTTGTAGGGGGAGAGATACGCAGTATTTT	CAWSPPPCRGRDTQYF
TRBD2	TRBV3-1/TRBV3-2	NA	TRBJ2-1	TGTGCCAGCAGTTCTGGACTAGCGGGCAATGAGCAGTTCTTC	CASSSGLAGNEQFF
TRBD1	TRBV27	NA	TRBJ1-1	TGTGCCAGCAGTAGGGGGCGCATACTGAACACTGAAGCTTTCTTT	CASSRGRILNTEAFF
NA	TRBV28	few	TRBJ1-1	TGTGCCAGCAGTCGCAGGGGAGGGACTGAAGCTTTCTTT	CASSRRGGTEAFF
TRBD1	TRBV9	few	TRBJ1-3	TGTGCCAGCAGCCCCAGACAGGGAACGGCTGGAAACACCATATATTTT	CASSPRQGTAGNTIYF
TRBD1	TRBV18	NA	TRBJ1-1	TGTGCCAGCTCACCGGCGACAGGGATGAACACTGAAGCTTTCTTT	CASSPATGMNTEAFF